This entry is about one T cell receptor beta chain. Its specific antigen is unknown. No qualities accompany the bases; no much larger clone lies one base away. TCRbeta CDR3 regions were amplified from genomic DNA by means of the immunoSEQ Assay, a bias-controlled multiplex PCR. The original methods were these. The number of nucleated cells in each sample was estimated by amplification of reference gene primers within the assay. Sequence reads were collapsed and filtered to measure the absolute abundance of every unique TCRbeta CDR3 rearrangement. For each sample, productive Simpson clonality was calculated by taking the square root of Simpson's diversity index across productive rearrangements. The table was pulled from immuneACCESS by TCRdb, which kept in-frame rearrangements only. Such tables lose some clones; where checked, under half of the loss comes from unresolved V genes, and the rest has no known cause. From that table come the V and J calls and clone size; the DNA was used to work out D and trimming. For this sample the table gives under 65,000 clones, of which around 93% were detected only once. Over 3% of the sample is in the top ten clones.

The data were taken from a study of blood T cell repertoires in COVID-19 (dated by TCRdb to about 2020). Study-wide context: Collaborator samples came from the United States, Italy and Spain and covered acute and convalescent phases of COVID-19. The repertoires were made available in a free public database intended to serve as a resource for research on the immune response to SARS-CoV-2. Where available, HLA class I and class II types were taken from metadata supplied by the sample provider and were not determined by assay-based typing. The sample metadata nearly always contained a de-identified subject ID, COVID-19 status, age in years and sex. Subjects who had been exposed to COVID-19, were actively infected with it, or had recovered from it provided the deeply sampled blood TCRbeta repertoires that made up the dataset. The samples were drawn from the first 160 participants of the ongoing ImmuneRACE study and from more than 1,000 subjects provided by 6 global collaborators. The prospective study material was composed of cDNA or gDNA derived from T cells, B-cell-depleted T cells, or PBMCs.

The CDR3 runs 11 residues from the cysteine to the phenylalanine. The only DNA kept is the CDR3, 33 bases in frame from the first base. CDR1 DFQATT and CDR2 SNEGSKA were looked up in the germline V gene (reference sequence). V gives up 5 bases and J gives up 6 bases, and the segment between their germline ends measures 10 bases. Beyond this particular receptor, the publication reports: How much clinical and demographic metadata was included differed by source and by participant, and the metadata was provided uncurated.

Each collaborating institution followed its own protocols to collect whole blood in K2EDTA tubes. For TCRbeta analysis, collaborator samples were shipped as frozen whole blood, as isolated PBMCs, or as DNA extracted from either sample type. The specimen sequenced was peripheral blood. The origin of this receptor is a man aged 50 to 59 with acute or convalescent COVID-19. The sequence links TRBV20-1 to TRBJ2-5, with the identity of the D gene unclear. The CDR3 region: CSALDPKTQYF. The nucleotide sequence reads TGCAGTGCTCTAGACCCGAAGACCCAGTACTTC.